This T cell receptor beta chain was retrieved from a study of CDR3 diversity in severe acne. The CDR3 has 17 amino acids. V lost 4 bases, J lost 2 bases, and 22 bases lay in between. Germline V gives CDR1 SGHNT, CDR2 YYREEE (reference sequence). TCRdb analysed the PCR reads with MiXCR anew, one entry per CDR3 protein. There are approximately 84,000 distinct CDR3 sequences in the sample; 45% to 60% occur only once, and approximately 14% lies in the top ten. The source of this sequence is a male donor in good health, without acne. V usage is TRBV5-4 and J usage is TRBJ2-7; D gene unclear. Sequenced sample: blood. The CDR3 spells CASSPHTGLAATYEQYF. The CDR3 bases are TGTGCCAGCAGCCCGCACACTGGCCTGGCGGCAACCTACGAGCAGTACTTC.